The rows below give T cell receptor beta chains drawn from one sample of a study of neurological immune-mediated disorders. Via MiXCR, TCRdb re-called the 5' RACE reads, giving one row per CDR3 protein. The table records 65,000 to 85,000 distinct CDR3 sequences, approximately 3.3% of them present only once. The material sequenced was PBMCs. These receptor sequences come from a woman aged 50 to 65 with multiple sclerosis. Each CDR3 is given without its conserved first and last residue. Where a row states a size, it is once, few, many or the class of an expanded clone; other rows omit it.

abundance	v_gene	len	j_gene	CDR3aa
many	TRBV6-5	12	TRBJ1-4	ASSEGVDDEKLF
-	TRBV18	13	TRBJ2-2	ASSPPAGHTGELF
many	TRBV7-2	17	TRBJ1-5	ASSLVPGDVRDSNQPQH
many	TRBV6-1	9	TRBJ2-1	ASSPLSEQF
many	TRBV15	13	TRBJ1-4	ATSRAGTGGEKLF
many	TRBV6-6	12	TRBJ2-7	ASREGQGFYEQY
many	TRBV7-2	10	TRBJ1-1	ASSLRETEAF
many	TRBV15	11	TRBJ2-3	ATSRGWTDTQY
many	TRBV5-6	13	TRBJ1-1	ASSLLGTGNTEAF
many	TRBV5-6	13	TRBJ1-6	ASSTGQGLSSPLH
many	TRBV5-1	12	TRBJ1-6	ASSLEGGDSPLH
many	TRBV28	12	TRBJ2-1	ASSFESLENEQF
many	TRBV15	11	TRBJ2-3	ATSGGGTDTQY
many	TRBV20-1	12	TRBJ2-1	SARRGGAYNEQF
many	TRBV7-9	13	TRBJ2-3	ASSFQGTSTDTQY
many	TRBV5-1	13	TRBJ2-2	ASSLEGGRTGELF
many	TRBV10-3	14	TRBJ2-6	AIQPARGDGANVLT
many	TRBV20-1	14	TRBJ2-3	SARDGAGWGTDTQY
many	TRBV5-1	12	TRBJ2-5	ASSPDRGSETQY
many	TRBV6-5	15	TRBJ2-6	ASSIRDRSSGANVLT
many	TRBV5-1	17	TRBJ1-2	ASSLGGTLEDRRYYGYT
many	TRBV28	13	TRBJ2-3	ASSLPGTRADTQY
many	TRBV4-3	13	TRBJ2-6	ASSQSPSRSGVLT
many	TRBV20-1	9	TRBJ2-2	SARRDRELF
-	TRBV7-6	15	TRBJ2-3	ASSLDGTSGGTDTQY
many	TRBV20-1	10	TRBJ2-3	SPRLDSDTQY
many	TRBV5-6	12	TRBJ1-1	ASSFEGSNTEAF
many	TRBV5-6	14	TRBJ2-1	ASSPETSGGYNEQF
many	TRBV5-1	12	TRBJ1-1	ASSLVSMNTEAF
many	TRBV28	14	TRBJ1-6	ASSLGTGPYNSPLH
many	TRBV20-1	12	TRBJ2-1	SAYSGSSYNEQF
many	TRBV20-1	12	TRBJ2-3	SATSGGPTDTQY
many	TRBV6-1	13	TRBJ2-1	ASRRLEDRMHEQF
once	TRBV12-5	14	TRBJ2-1	ASGQKRGSSYNEQF
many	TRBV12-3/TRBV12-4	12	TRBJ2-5	ASRPTGTRGTQY
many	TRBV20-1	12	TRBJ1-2	SARGRRGIRGYT
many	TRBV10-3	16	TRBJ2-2	AISERPLAEDITGELF
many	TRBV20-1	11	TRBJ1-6	SAGGGVGSPLH
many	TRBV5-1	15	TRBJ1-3	ASSFQPSVLSGNTIY
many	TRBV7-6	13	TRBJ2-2	ASSLLKGNTGELF
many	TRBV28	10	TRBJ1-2	ASRSRLGGYT
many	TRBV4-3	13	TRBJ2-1	ASSQLRTRGVEQF
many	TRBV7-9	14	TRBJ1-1	ASSRRVAVENTEAF
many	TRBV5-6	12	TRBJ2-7	ASSFPGHSYEQY
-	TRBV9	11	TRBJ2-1	ASSVRTGLEQF
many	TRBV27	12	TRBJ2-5	ASSSVGWQETQY
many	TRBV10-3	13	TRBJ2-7	AISESFSPAGVQY
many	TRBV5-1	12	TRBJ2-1	ASSPGQTYNEQF